This T cell receptor (beta chain) originates from a study of radiation and T cells in renal cell carcinoma. Time point here: blood 2 weeks post-SBRT. The treatment here: 15 Gy SBRT to primary tumor, nephrectomy 4 weeks later. Serial blood draws occurred at baseline and 2 and 4 weeks post-SBRT. The tumor was a clear cell renal cell carcinoma. The data were produced by immunoSEQ multiplex PCR, yet TCRdb's version contains in-frame clones alone and is incomplete. The sample lists 150,000 to 190,000 clones; about 91% were seen once. Study-wide points: Top tumor clonotypes rose in blood 2 weeks post-radiation, then contracted.

CDR1 SGHDN and CDR2 FVKESK come from the germline V gene. The CDR3 sequence is 16 residues long. The germline V and J ends were trimmed by 5 bases and 0 bases, with 17 bases remaining between them. This clone has only one observation. Its cognate antigen is unknown. The chain recombines TRBV14 with TRBJ2-7; a weak D match, TRBD2 (7 bases). This TCR came from a woman in her 50s with renal cell carcinoma. The sequences come from blood, collected from a patient whose treatment included radiotherapy and nephrectomy. The CDR3 is CASSSNHRDYSYEQYF. Here the CDR3 DNA reads TGTGCCAGCAGCTCGAACCACAGGGACTACTCCTACGAGCAGTACTTC.